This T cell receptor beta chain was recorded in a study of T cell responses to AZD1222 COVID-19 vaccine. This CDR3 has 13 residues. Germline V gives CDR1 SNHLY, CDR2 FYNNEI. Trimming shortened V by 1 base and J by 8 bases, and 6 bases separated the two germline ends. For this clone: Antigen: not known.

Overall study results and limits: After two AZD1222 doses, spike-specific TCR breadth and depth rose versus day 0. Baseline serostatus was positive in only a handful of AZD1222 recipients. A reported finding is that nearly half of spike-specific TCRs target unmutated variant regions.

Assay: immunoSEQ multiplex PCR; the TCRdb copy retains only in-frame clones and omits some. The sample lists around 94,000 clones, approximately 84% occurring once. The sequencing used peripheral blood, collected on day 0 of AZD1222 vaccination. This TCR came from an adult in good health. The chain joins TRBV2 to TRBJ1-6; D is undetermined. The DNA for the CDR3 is TGTGCCAGCAGTGAAGAGGTAGATTCACCCCTCCACTTT. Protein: CASSEEVDSPLHF.